One and the same sample provided the 28 T cell receptor beta chains below, sequenced in a study of T cells after yellow fever vaccination. TCRdb called the 5' RACE reads again in MiXCR, with one record for every CDR3 protein. Seen here are roughly 140,000 distinct CDR3 sequences, less than 9.5% observed once, and the top ten hold under 0.85%. Source: CD4+ T cells sorted from PBMCs, taken 5 days after the yellow fever booster vaccination. These receptors originate from a man aged 30 to 45 who received the YFV17D yellow fever vaccine.

Ten or more counts support this clonotype. This sequence joins TRBV10-3 and TRBJ2-1; 7 nucleotides agree with TRBD2. The germline V gene encodes CDR1 ENHRY and CDR2 SYGVKD. This CDR3 has 14 amino acids. V lost 11 bases and J lost 0; bases outside the gene matches: 7. CDR3 sequence: CASSGESSYNEQFF. CDR3 nucleotides: TGTGCCTCCAGCGGGGAGAGCTCCTACAATGAGCAGTTCTTC.

There are many counts of this clonotype. The gene calls are TRBV5-1 and TRBJ2-1, with 9 bases fitting TRBD2. The ends lost 4 bases at V and 3 bases at J; junction bases unmatched: 5. The CDR3 has 15 amino acids. CDR1 SGHRS and CDR2 YFSETQ come from the germline V gene. The CDR3 region is CASSPLAGVYNEQFF. In nucleotides, the CDR3 is TGCGCCAGCAGCCCACTAGCGGGCGTCTACAATGAGCAGTTCTTC.

This clonotype has only a few counts. The rearrangement uses TRBV20-1 and TRBJ2-1; TRBD2 agrees at 8 bases. The V segment lost 3 bases and the J segment 3 bases; nucleotides outside the gene matches: 10. This CDR3 is built from 16 residues. Germline V gene data show CDR1 as DFQATT and CDR2 as SNEGSKA (reference sequence). The CDR3 bases are TGCAGTGCTAGGCTTGGCGGGAGGAAGAACTACAATGAGCAGTTCTTC. It yields the protein CSARLGGRKNYNEQFF.

Ten or more counts support this clonotype. The chain links TRBV10-3 to TRBJ2-1; the match to TRBD2 covers 9 bases. The germline V gene encodes CDR1 ENHRY and CDR2 SYGVKD. Trimming took 4 bases from V and 8 from J; bases not matched to a gene: 9. The CDR3 has 15 residues. The CDR3 DNA reads TGTGCCATCAGTGTTGGGGCGGGAGGGCCCGATGAGCAGTTCTTC. Translated, it gives CAISVGAGGPDEQFF.

Many counts were recorded for this clonotype. The chain combines TRBV3-1 with TRBJ2-1, with 9 bases that match TRBD1. With V trimmed by 4 bases and J by 8 bases, 9 bases remained unmatched. Germline lookup yields CDR1 LGHDT and CDR2 YNNKEL (reference sequence). The CDR3 extends over 15 amino acids. DNA of the CDR3: TGTGCCAGCAGCCGCGGGACAGGGTGGTCTCATGAGCAGTTCTTC. This translates into CASSRGTGWSHEQFF.

This clonotype was observed many times. The chain links TRBV29-1 to TRBJ2-1, with D perhaps TRBD1 (6 bases). Per the germline V gene, CDR1 is SQVTM and CDR2 is ANQGSEA. The CDR3 is 14 residues long. V was cut by 8 bases and J by 4 bases, with 18 bases left in between. The CDR3 reads CSRQAGTKYNEQFF. In DNA, the CDR3 is TGCAGCCGACAGGCAGGGACAAAATACAATGAGCAGTTCTTC.

The gene calls are TRBV7-2 and TRBJ1-3, with D perhaps matching TRBD1 (5 bases). CDR3 length equals 14 residues. CDR1 and CDR2 from the germline V gene are SGHTA and FQGNSA. Trimming pared 5 bases from V and 5 bases from J, leaving 13 bases between. The CDR3 protein is CASSKQVARNTIYF. DNA of the CDR3: TGTGCCAGCAGCAAACAGGTGGCCAGAAACACCATATATTTT.

The sample holds many counts of this clonotype. V and J are TRBV19 and TRBJ1-5, with D unresolved. This CDR3 has 13 amino acids. Germline CDR1 is LNHDA and CDR2 is SQIVND (reference sequence). V lost 7 bases, J lost 6 bases, and 13 bases lay in between. CDR3 protein: CASNLRDRQPQHF. DNA of the CDR3: TGTGCCAGTAATCTCCGGGATCGTCAGCCCCAGCATTTT.

The chain has TRBV4-3 and TRBJ2-7; D not certain. Germline loops: CDR1 LGHNA, CDR2 YSLEER. Trimming pared 1 base from V and 1 base from J, leaving 14 bases between. This CDR3 has 16 residues. CDR3 amino acids: CASSQGVMGRSYEQYF. Written as DNA, the CDR3 is TGCGCCAGCAGCCAAGGGGTGATGGGAAGGTCCTACGAGCAGTACTTC.

In its sample, this clonotype was seen many times. The chain carries TRBV5-1 and TRBJ2-3; tentative D call: TRBD1 (7 bases). Trimming took 4 bases from V and 6 from J, leaving 15 bases between them. This CDR3 contains 14 residues. Germline CDR1 and CDR2: SGHRS and YFSETQ. In nucleotides, the CDR3 is TGCGCCAGCAGCGGAGGGGGCAAGGGGGATACGCAGTATTTT. Its protein is CASSGGGKGDTQYF.

This clonotype was picked up many times. The chain is built from TRBV10-3 and TRBJ2-7, with D perhaps TRBD2 (5 bases). From germline, CDR1 is ENHRY and CDR2 SYGVKD. This CDR3 has 15 residues. V was cut by 2 bases and J by 1 base, with 12 bases left in between. The chain's CDR3 is CAISEAQRTSYEQYF. The DNA for the CDR3 is TGTGCCATCAGTGAGGCCCAGCGGACTTCCTACGAGCAGTACTTC.

This clonotype was observed many times. The chain has TRBV5-1 and TRBJ2-1; perhaps TRBD1 as D (5 bases). The CDR3 covers 15 residues. Trimming cost V 0 bases and J 1 base, with 8 bases left between them. The germline gives CDR1 SGHRS, CDR2 YFSETQ. The CDR3 reads CASSLARTSYNEQFF. The CDR3 region has the DNA TGCGCCAGCAGCTTGGCTAGGACATCCTACAATGAGCAGTTCTTC.

The table lists this clonotype with many counts. The chain is built from TRBV20-1 and TRBJ2-7; 13 bases match TRBD2. The CDR3 is made up of 16 amino acids. Losses at the gene ends were 3 bases for V and 5 bases for J; bases not matched to a gene: 10. Germline lookup yields CDR1 DFQATT and CDR2 SNEGSKA (reference sequence). The CDR3 here is CSASPRTSGSYDEQYF. The CDR3 DNA follows: TGCAGTGCTAGTCCGAGGACTAGCGGGAGTTACGACGAGCAGTACTTC.

This clonotype occurred many times. V gene TRBV6-5 combines with J gene TRBJ2-6; D may match TRBD1 or TRBD2 (5 bases each). The CDR3 is 19 amino acids. The germline V gene encodes CDR1 MNHEY and CDR2 SVGAGI. V was trimmed by 4 bases and J by 0 bases, leaving 19 bases between them. For the CDR3, the DNA is TGTGCCAGCAGTTTAGCGAAAACAGGAACTGGCTCTGGGGCCAACGTCCTGACTTTC. This encodes CASSLAKTGTGSGANVLTF.

As for this clonotype: This may come from a read error, since a much larger clone is one base off. V gene TRBV20-1 combines with J gene TRBJ2-5; 9 positions agree with TRBD1. This CDR3 has 16 amino acids. CDR1 and CDR2 (germline): DFQATT, SNEGSKA (reference sequence). The CDR3: CNAGGQGRGGRETQYF. In DNA, the CDR3 is TGCAATGCTGGAGGACAGGGGAGGGGAGGCAGAGAGACCCAGTACTTC.

This clonotype was counted many times. This CDR3 reads CASSPSRRFAGPYEQYF. CDR3 nucleotides: TGTGCCAGCAGCCCTTCCCGACGTTTCGCCGGACCCTACGAGCAGTACTTC. The chain joins TRBV7-2 to TRBJ2-7; D call uncertain. The germline V gene encodes CDR1 SGHTA and CDR2 FQGNSA. CDR3 size: 17 residues. Trimming left V 5 bases short and J 2 bases short, with 22 bases between.

This clonotype was picked up many times. The chain recombines TRBV20-1 with TRBJ2-7; 7 bases align to TRBD2. The ends lost 2 bases at V and 6 bases at J; junction bases unmatched: 4. CDR3 length equals 12 residues. Germline V gene sequence: CDR1 DFQATT, CDR2 SNEGSKA (reference sequence). CDR3 loop: CSARKRDGEQYF. In DNA, the CDR3 is TGCAGTGCTAGAAAGCGGGACGGCGAGCAGTACTTC.

The sample holds a few counts of this clonotype. The CDR3 protein is CASSISGSNQPQHF. The CDR3 DNA reads as TGTGCCAGTAGTATCTCAGGGAGCAATCAGCCCCAGCATTTT. This rearrangement joins TRBV19 to TRBJ1-5, with a weak D call TRBD1 (5 bases). CDR1 and CDR2 (germline): LNHDA, SQIVND (reference sequence). The CDR3 runs 14 residues. The V gene lost 3 bases and the J gene lost 1 base, with 7 bases spanning the gap.

This clonotype was recorded many times. This chain links TRBV6-2 or TRBV6-3 with TRBJ2-7, with a tentative D call TRBD1 (6 bases). The CDR3 has 13 amino acids. Between the trimmed V and J ends, which lost 2 bases and 4 bases, there was a span of 9 bases. Germline V gives CDR1 MNHEY, CDR2 SVGEGT. Here the CDR3 DNA reads TGTGCCAGCAGTTACGGGGACATTTACGAGCAGTACTTC. This encodes CASSYGDIYEQYF.

This clonotype occurred many times. V and J are TRBV19 and TRBJ1-1, with unresolved D. V was cut by 3 bases and J by 4 bases, with 9 bases left in between. The CDR3 has 13 amino acids. CDR1 is LNHDA, CDR2 SQIVND, per germline (reference sequence). CDR3 loop: CASSMLAITEAFF. The CDR3 DNA reads TGTGCCAGTAGTATGTTAGCGATCACTGAAGCTTTCTTT.

This clonotype was observed at least ten times. The chain joins TRBV5-1 to TRBJ2-7, with a possible D match to TRBD1 (6 bases). Germline lookup yields CDR1 SGHRS and CDR2 YFSETQ. The length of the CDR3 is 16 residues. V gave up 2 bases and J gave up 1 base, with 16 bases separating them. CDR3 coding DNA: TGCGCCAGCAGCTTCCATATCCTGGACAGATCCTACGAGCAGTACTTC. Encoded protein: CASSFHILDRSYEQYF.

This clonotype was recorded at least ten times. The V gene is TRBV5-1, the J gene TRBJ2-1, with 16 bases fitting TRBD2. CDR3 length: 15 amino acids. CDR1 SGHRS and CDR2 YFSETQ come from the germline V gene. Losses at the gene ends were 4 bases for V and 6 bases for J; bases not matched to a gene: 1. The DNA of the CDR3 is TGCGCCAGCAGCGGGACTAGCGGGAGGGCCAATGAGCAGTTCTTC. Its translation is CASSGTSGRANEQFF.

This clonotype was recorded at least ten times. This CDR3 is CASSETLNTEAFF. The CDR3 nucleotides read TGCGCCAGCAGTGAGACCCTGAACACTGAAGCTTTCTTT. This chain links TRBV10-1 with TRBJ1-1; D remains unclear. The ends were cut back, 2 bases at V and 0 bases at J, with 4 bases in the middle. CDR1 and CDR2 (germline): WNHNN, SYGVQD (reference sequence). This CDR3 region has 13 residues.

J is TRBJ2-2 and V is TRBV15, with TRBD2 matching 15 bases. V dropped 2 bases and J dropped 4; count of bases not matched to a gene: 8. CDR1 is LNHNV, CDR2 YYDKDF, per germline (reference sequence). The CDR3 sequence is 19 residues long. The CDR3, as DNA: TGTGCCACCAGCAGAACGGGACTAGCGGGAGGAGGGGCCACCGGGGAGCTGTTTTTT. This translates into CATSRTGLAGGGATGELFF. The full variable domain, with the rest looked up from reference TRBV15 and TRBJ2-2, is DAMVIQNPRYQVTQFGKPVTLSCSQTLNHNVMYWYQQKSSQAPKLLFHYYDKDFNNEADTPDNFQSRRPNTSFCFLDIRSPGLGDTAMYLCATSRTGLAGGGATGELFFGEGSRLTVL.

This clonotype appeared many times. The chain joins TRBV6-2 or TRBV6-3 to TRBJ2-7; TRBD2 matches at 13 bases. This CDR3 region has 17 residues. Trimming removed 2 bases from V and 5 bases from J; junction bases left unmatched: 9. Germline V CDR1 and CDR2: MNHEY, SVGEGT. The CDR3 DNA is TGTGCCAGCAGTTACGCGGGGACTAGCGGGAAATTCAACGAGCAGTACTTC. Protein sequence: CASSYAGTSGKFNEQYF.

This clonotype was counted at least ten times. This chain connects TRBV29-1 to TRBJ2-3; 11 bases map to TRBD2. Germline V gives CDR1 SQVTM, CDR2 ANQGSEA. The CDR3 covers 19 residues. V gave up 1 base and J gave up 2 bases; unmatched junction bases: 14. CDR3 nucleotides: TGCAGCGTTGAAGTGTGGGGGGGGTGGACTAGCGGGTACACAGATACGCAGTATTTT. Its translation: CSVEVWGGWTSGYTDTQYF.

This clonotype appeared many times. The chain joins TRBV7-2 to TRBJ2-3; D unresolved. This CDR3 is built from 15 residues. V shed 5 bases and J shed 2 bases, with 14 bases lying between them. Germline V gene lookup returns CDR1 SGHTA and CDR2 FQGNSA. The CDR3 sequence: CASSPPLGSTDTQYF. The CDR3, as DNA: TGTGCCAGCAGCCCTCCTCTCGGTTCCACAGATACGCAGTATTTT.

This clonotype has a count of ten or more. As DNA, the CDR3 is TGTGCCAGTGGGCCGAATCAAGGGAAGACCCAGTACTTC. The encoded protein is CASGPNQGKTQYF. This chain uses TRBV19 with TRBJ2-5; D remains ambiguous. Trimming pared 8 bases from V and 6 bases from J, leaving 16 bases between. Germline CDR1 reads LNHDA; CDR2 reads SQIVND (reference sequence). The CDR3 is made up of 13 amino acids.